The TCR beta chain under discussion was sequenced for a study of blood T cells in healthy people across ages. Each donor was a healthy Caucasian individual from Russia, aged roughly 6 to 100. Researchers isolated at least 6 million PBMCs per sample. Details on this clonotype: Antigen unknown.

The study's findings and limits: Changes seen in expanded clonotypes were possibly confounded by donor CMV status left unknown. Whereas aged donors had fewer naive CD4+ cells, long-lived donors had more of them and higher diversity.

Primed by a sample-barcoded 5' primer and a J-beta primer mix, a second PCR proceeded for 7 to 11 cycles. TCRdb independently ran MiXCR on the 5' RACE reads; one entry per CDR3 protein. The sample records 1.4 million to 1.5 million distinct CDR3 sequences, approximately 40% being singletons. The CDR3 covers 16 residues. Germline trimming cut 2 bases from V and 2 bases from J; bases unmatched to any gene: 5. V usage is TRBV12-3 or TRBV12-4 and J usage is TRBJ1-5, with 8 bases fitting TRBD1. The sample consisted of blood. The clonotype originates from a woman aged 18-29 years in good health. The CDR3 region is CASSLTGTGGNQPQHF. The CDR3 DNA reads TGTGCCAGCAGTTTAACCGGGACAGGTGGCAATCAGCCCCAGCATTTT.